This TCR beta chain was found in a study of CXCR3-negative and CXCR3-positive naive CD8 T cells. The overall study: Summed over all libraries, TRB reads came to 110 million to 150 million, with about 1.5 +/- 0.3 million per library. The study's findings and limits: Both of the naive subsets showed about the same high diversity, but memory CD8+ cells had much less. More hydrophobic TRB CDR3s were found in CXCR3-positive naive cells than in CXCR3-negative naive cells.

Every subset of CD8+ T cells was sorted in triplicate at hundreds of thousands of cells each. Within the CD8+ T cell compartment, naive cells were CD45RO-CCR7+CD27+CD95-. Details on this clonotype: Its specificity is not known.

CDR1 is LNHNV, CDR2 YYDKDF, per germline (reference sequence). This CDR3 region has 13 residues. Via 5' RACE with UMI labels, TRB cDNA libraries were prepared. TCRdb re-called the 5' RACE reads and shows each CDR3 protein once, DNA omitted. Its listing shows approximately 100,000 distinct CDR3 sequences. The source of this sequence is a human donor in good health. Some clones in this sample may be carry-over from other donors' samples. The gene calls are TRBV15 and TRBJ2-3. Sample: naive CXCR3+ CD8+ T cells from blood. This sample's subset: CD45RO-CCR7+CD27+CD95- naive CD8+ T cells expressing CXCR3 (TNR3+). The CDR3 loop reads CATSGGATDTQYF.